This T cell receptor (beta chain) was recovered during a study of spatial heterogeneity in lung cancer. Study overall: The library had UMIs, and each TCR and UMI pair averaged more than ten raw reads. General observations from the study: It was found that expanded intratumoral alpha and beta TCR counts tracked tumor mutation counts.

This clonotype appeared many times. The antigen remains undetermined. This beta chain slipped into a library made for alpha chains as a stray read, so its size is not meaningful. TCRdb independently ran MiXCR on the 5' RACE reads; one entry per CDR3 protein. The sample carries nearly 10,000 distinct CDR3 sequences, 5.5% to 7% recorded once. Trimming at V came to 5 bases and at J to 3 bases, leaving 9 bases not matched to a gene. This CDR3 contains 16 residues. Germline-derived CDR1 and CDR2 are SEHNR and FQNEAQ (reference sequence). Time point specified: sample taken at primary tumor resection. The approximately 70 donors had untreated early-stage non-small cell lung cancer. Whole RNA, which was extracted from tumor, nontumor lung tissue or frozen PBMC, was sequenced without any cell sorting.

The TCR comes from a male donor with early-stage non-small cell lung cancer. The chain couples TRBV7-9 to TRBJ2-5; 10 bases map to TRBD1. The specimen was lung tumor tissue, collected at surgery. CDR3 bases: TGTGCCAGCAGCGCTCCGGGACAGGGGAAAAAAGAGACCCAGTACTTC. The encoded protein is CASSAPGQGKKETQYF. Together with reference TRBV7-9 and TRBJ2-5, the CDR3 gives the full variable domain: DTGVSQNPRHKITKRGQNVTFRCDPISEHNRLYWYRQTLGQGPEFLTYFQNEAQLEKSRLLSDRFSAERPKGSFSTLEIQRTEQGDSAMYLCASSAPGQGKKETQYFGPGTRLLVL.